Each of the 7 T cell receptor beta chains below was sequenced from the same sample in a study of monozygotic twins with inflammatory bowel disease. TCRdb reprocessed the 5' RACE reads; each CDR3 protein has one entry and no DNA is given. Its table records fewer than 550,000 distinct CDR3 sequences. Sequenced sample: blood. Receptors were obtained from a human donor with ulcerative colitis or Crohn's disease, or a healthy co-twin of an affected twin (not recorded which).

V is TRBV18 and J is TRBJ2-5; TCRdb returns TRBD2, unconfirmable since there is no DNA. Germline loops: CDR1 KGHSH, CDR2 LQKENI. The CDR3 has 14 amino acids. This CDR3 reads CASSPLVSEETQYF.

The chain uses TRBV2 and TRBJ2-1; lacking DNA, the TRBD1 call made by TCRdb goes unchecked. The CDR3 has 12 amino acids. Germline CDR1 is SNHLY and CDR2 is FYNNEI. The CDR3 protein is CASSGDSNEQFF.

The chain couples TRBV20-1 to TRBJ2-4. Germline CDR1 and CDR2: DFQATT and SNEGSKA (reference sequence). The CDR3 runs 16 residues. The CDR3 spells CSARDALAGIKNIQYF.

The rearrangement joins TRBV28 to TRBJ1-1; TCRdb designates TRBD1, a call that cannot be tested without DNA. The CDR3 covers 14 residues. Germline V gene lookup returns CDR1 MDHEN and CDR2 SYDVKM. The CDR3 spells CASSTHRGGTEAFF. Full variable domain (remainder filled in from reference TRBV28 and TRBJ1-1): DVKVTQSSRYLVKRTGEKVFLECVQDMDHENMFWYRQDPGLGLRLIYFSYDVKMKEKGDIPEGYSVSREKKERFSLILESASTNQTSMYLCASSTHRGGTEAFFGQGTRLTVV.

V is TRBV2 and J is TRBJ1-5. CDR1 and CDR2 (germline): SNHLY, FYNNEI. The CDR3 is 13 amino acids. Here the CDR3 reads CASSEGLLQPQHF.

The rearrangement joins TRBV25-1 to TRBJ1-1; the D gene TCRdb calls, TRBD1, cannot be checked with no DNA. The CDR3 sequence is 14 residues long. Germline lookup yields CDR1 MGHDK and CDR2 SYGVNS. The CDR3 spells CASSEDRRNTEAFF.

The chain recombines TRBV20-1 with TRBJ2-3; checking the TCRdb D call of TRBD1 is not possible without DNA. Germline V gene sequence: CDR1 DFQATT, CDR2 SNEGSKA (reference sequence). The CDR3 contains 14 residues. This CDR3 reads CSAQGPQGTDTQYF.